This T cell receptor beta chain is drawn from a study of beta chain features in type 1 diabetes. Study observations and caveats: Shorter TCRB CDR3s, moderately but significantly so, were found in Type 1 diabetes patients in all four CD4+ subsets. Type 1 diabetes patients had fewer VDJ junction insertions and more deletions.

As every portion of the isolated RNA was reverse transcribed, the sequencing read expressed TCRB transcripts. Assay used: immunoSEQ multiplex PCR; TCRdb lists only in-frame clones, some missing. The sample carries roughly 50,000 clones, under 45% recorded once. This CDR3 region has 14 residues. Unmatched junction bases numbered 8, after V lost 7 bases and J lost 6 bases. Germline values: CDR1 MNHEY, CDR2 SMNVEV (reference sequence). In regard to this clone: Its specificity is unknown.

Material: Tregs from blood. The source is a man younger than 40 with type 1 diabetes. V usage is TRBV27 and J usage is TRBJ1-1; 10 bases map to TRBD1. The DNA for the CDR3 is TGTGCCAGCACTAAGACAGGGGGCAGCGCTGAAGCTTTCTTT. This translates into CASTKTGGSAEAFF.